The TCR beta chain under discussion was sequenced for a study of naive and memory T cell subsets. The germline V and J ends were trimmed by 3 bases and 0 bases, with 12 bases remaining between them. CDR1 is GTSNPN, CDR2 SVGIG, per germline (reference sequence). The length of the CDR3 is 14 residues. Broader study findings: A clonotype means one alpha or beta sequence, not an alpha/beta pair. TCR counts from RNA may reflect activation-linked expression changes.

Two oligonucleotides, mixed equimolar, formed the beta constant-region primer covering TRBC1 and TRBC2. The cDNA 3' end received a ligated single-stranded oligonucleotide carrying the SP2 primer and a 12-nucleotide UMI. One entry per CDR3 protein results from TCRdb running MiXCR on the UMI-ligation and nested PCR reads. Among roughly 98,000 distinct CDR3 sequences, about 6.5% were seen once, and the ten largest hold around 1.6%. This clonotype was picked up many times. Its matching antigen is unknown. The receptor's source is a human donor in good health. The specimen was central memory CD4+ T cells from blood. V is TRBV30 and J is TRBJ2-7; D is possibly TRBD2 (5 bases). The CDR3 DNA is TGTGCCTGGAGAAAGGACTGGGCCTCCTACGAGCAGTACTTC. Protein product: CAWRKDWASYEQYF. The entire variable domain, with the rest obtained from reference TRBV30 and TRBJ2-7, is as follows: SQTIHQWPATLVQPVGSPLSLECTVEGTSNPNLYWYRQAAGRGLQLLFYSVGIGQISSEVPQNLSASRPQDRQFILSSKKLLLSDSGFYLCAWRKDWASYEQYFGPGTRLTVT.